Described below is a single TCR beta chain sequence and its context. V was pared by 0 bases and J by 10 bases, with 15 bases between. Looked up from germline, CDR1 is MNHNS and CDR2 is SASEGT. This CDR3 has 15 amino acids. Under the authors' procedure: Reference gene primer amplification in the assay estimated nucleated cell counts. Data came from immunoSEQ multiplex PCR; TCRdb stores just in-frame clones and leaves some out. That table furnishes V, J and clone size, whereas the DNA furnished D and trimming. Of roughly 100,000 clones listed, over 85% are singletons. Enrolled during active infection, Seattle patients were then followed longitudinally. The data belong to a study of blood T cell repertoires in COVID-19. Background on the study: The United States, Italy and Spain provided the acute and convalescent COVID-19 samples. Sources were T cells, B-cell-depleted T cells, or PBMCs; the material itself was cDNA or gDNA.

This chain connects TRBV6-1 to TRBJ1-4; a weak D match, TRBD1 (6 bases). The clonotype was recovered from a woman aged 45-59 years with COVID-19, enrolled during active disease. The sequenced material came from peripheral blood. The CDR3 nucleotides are TGTGCCAGCAGTGAAGCGGGGAACACCAGGGGAAAACTGTTTTTT. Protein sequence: CASSEAGNTRGKLFF.